This entry describes one T cell receptor beta chain. Antigen: not known. At one boundary the junction diverges from the germline segment, which might be a read error. The data stem from a study of blood T cells in healthy people across ages. General study points: Leaving the PBMCs unsorted stopped any conclusive comparison of naive versus antigen-experienced cells. Among T cells, TCR beta diversity per million cells dropped roughly linearly as age rose.

Per sample, at least 6 micrograms of total RNA were extracted. CDR1 is PRHDT and CDR2 is FYEKMQ in the germline V gene (reference sequence). This CDR3 region has 18 residues. A second roughly 6 to 12 cycle PCR used barcoded and J-beta primers. In TCRdb, the 5' RACE reads were re-called with MiXCR into one record per CDR3 protein. The sample shows 550,000 to 800,000 distinct CDR3 sequences, around 20% of them seen only once. The TCR originated in a man between 65 and 85 years old in good health. The sample comprised blood. The chain couples TRBV13 to TRBJ1-1; TRBD1 is a possible D gene (6 bases). The CDR3 bases are TGTGCCAGCAGCCAAGGGGCCGGTCACAGGGAAGAGAACACTGAAGCTCTCTTT. It is translated as CASSQGAGHREENTEALF.